The 21 T cell receptor beta chains presented below share a single source sample, sequenced in a study of cytomegalovirus exposure and HLA in healthy donors. TCRdb's copy holds only in-frame clones and misses some; the assay was immunoSEQ multiplex PCR. Of hundreds of thousands of clones in the sample, more than 75% are singletons; the top ten hold 2% to 2.5%. Material for sequencing was PBMCs. The receptors shown here come from a woman aged 18-29 years in good health and CMV-seropositive.

The chain carries TRBV5-1 and TRBJ1-1; 7 bases map to TRBD1. With V trimmed by 0 bases and J by 0 bases, 11 bases remained unmatched. The CDR3 has 18 residues. CDR1 is SGHRS, CDR2 YFSETQ, per germline. CDR3 protein: CASSLGPGVTGVNTEAFF. As DNA, the CDR3 is TGCGCCAGCAGCTTGGGCCCCGGTGTCACAGGGGTGAACACTGAAGCTTTCTTT.

This chain links TRBV13 with TRBJ2-7, with TRBD2 identical over 8 bases. Trimming removed 4 bases from V and 3 bases from J; junction bases left unmatched: 2. Germline-derived CDR1 and CDR2 are PRHDT and FYEKMQ (reference sequence). The CDR3 is made up of 13 amino acids. The CDR3 spells CASSSGTSYEQYF. CDR3 nucleotides: TGTGCCAGCAGCTCCGGGACTAGCTACGAGCAGTACTTC.

Details on this clone: This may be a read error: a much more frequent sequence differs by one nucleotide. The rearrangement uses TRBV6-5 and TRBJ1-3; D gene ambiguous. The CDR3 length is 14 residues. Trimming took 6 bases from V and 0 from J, leaving 9 bases between them. Looked up from germline, CDR1 is MNHEY and CDR2 is SVGAGI. Here the CDR3 reads CASSPGDSGNTIYF. CDR3 in DNA: TGTGCCAGCAGCCCCGGGGACTCTGGAAACACCATATATTTT.

This clone was seen a single time. The chain combines TRBV5-4 with TRBJ2-7; D is undetermined. This CDR3 spans 13 amino acids. V gave up 2 bases and J gave up 2 bases, with 8 bases separating them. Germline-derived CDR1 and CDR2 are SGHNT and YYREEE (reference sequence). CDR3 loop: CASSFGSTYEQYF. The CDR3 DNA is TGTGCCAGCAGCTTCGGTTCAACCTACGAGCAGTACTTC.

The J gene is TRBJ2-7, the V gene TRBV7-2; 8 bases map to TRBD1. V lost 5 bases, J lost 5 bases, and 8 bases stayed unmatched. Germline values: CDR1 SGHTA, CDR2 FQGNSA. CDR3 length: 14 residues. CDR3 loop: CASSARTGSDEQYF. CDR3 bases: TGTGCCAGCAGCGCGCGGACAGGGTCCGACGAGCAGTACTTC.

Concerning this clone itself: Other DNA sequences in this specimen translate into the identical CDR3. J is TRBJ1-5 and V is TRBV30; 7 bases are a match to TRBD1. This CDR3 region has 13 residues. The germline V gene has CDR1 GTSNPN and CDR2 SVGIG (reference sequence). The J segment lost 4 bases and the V segment lost 5 bases, leaving 5 bases of the junction unmatched. The CDR3 spells CAWSTGLNQPQHF. The DNA of the CDR3 is TGTGCCTGGTCGACAGGGCTAAATCAGCCCCAGCATTTT.

This chain links TRBV30 with TRBJ2-2; 10 bases match TRBD2. Looked up from germline, CDR1 is GTSNPN and CDR2 is SVGIG (reference sequence). This CDR3 region has 14 residues. V shed 3 bases and J 8 bases; nucleotides not matched to a gene: 6. CDR3 nucleotide sequence: TGTGCCTGGAGAAGCGGGAGGGTATCTGGGGAGCTGTTTTTT. Translated: CAWRSGRVSGELFF. Supplemented by reference TRBV30 and TRBJ2-2, the full variable domain reads SQTIHQWPATLVQPVGSPLSLECTVEGTSNPNLYWYRQAAGRGLQLLFYSVGIGQISSEVPQNLSASRPQDRQFILSSKKLLLSDSGFYLCAWRSGRVSGELFFGEGSRLTVL.

The chain combines TRBV6-1 with TRBJ2-1, with unresolved D. Between the trimmed V and J ends, which lost 6 bases and 2 bases, there was a span of 14 bases. Germline assignment: CDR1 MNHNS and CDR2 SASEGT. This CDR3 is built from 15 residues. The CDR3 coding sequence is TGTGCCAGCAGGGTCGGGTCAACCACCTACAATGAGCAGTTCTTC. Translating gives CASRVGSTTYNEQFF.

This rearrangement joins TRBV4-1 to TRBJ2-7, with 7 bases aligning to TRBD1. CDR1 is MGHRA, CDR2 YSYEKL, per germline. Trimming took 4 bases from V and 2 from J; bases not matched to a gene: 8. This CDR3 spans 15 amino acids. The CDR3 region has the DNA TGCGCCAGCAGCCCAGGACAGGCTAGGGCCTACGAGCAGTACTTC. It codes for CASSPGQARAYEQYF.

The V gene is TRBV5-1, the J gene TRBJ2-1; TRBD2 might be the D (7 bases). Germline CDR1 is SGHRS and CDR2 is YFSETQ. The CDR3 has 17 residues. Trimming left V 7 bases short and J 1 base short, with 21 bases between. The CDR3 coding sequence is TGCGCCAGCTACGGGGGGCTAGCCCTCCCTTCCTACAATGAGCAGTTCTTC. It is translated as CASYGGLALPSYNEQFF. The complete variable domain, with remaining parts taken from reference TRBV5-1 and TRBJ2-1, reads KAGVTQTPRYLIKTRGQQVTLSCSPISGHRSVSWYQQTPGQGLQFLFEYFSETQRNKGNFPGRFSGRQFSNSRSEMNVSTLELGDSALYLCASYGGLALPSYNEQFFGPGTRLTVL.

The V call is TRBV15, the J call TRBJ1-4; a possible D gene is TRBD1 (6 bases). V lost 1 base to trimming and J lost 1 base, with 13 bases between them. The germline V gene has CDR1 LNHNV and CDR2 YYDKDF (reference sequence). The CDR3 loop spans 17 amino acids. The CDR3 loop reads CATSRVRGYETNEKLFF. The CDR3 DNA sequence: TGTGCCACCAGCAGAGTGAGGGGGTATGAAACTAATGAAAAACTGTTTTTT. Full variable domain (rest looked up from reference TRBV15 and TRBJ1-4): DAMVIQNPRYQVTQFGKPVTLSCSQTLNHNVMYWYQQKSSQAPKLLFHYYDKDFNNEADTPDNFQSRRPNTSFCFLDIRSPGLGDTAMYLCATSRVRGYETNEKLFFGSGTQLSVL.

The V and J genes are TRBV9 and TRBJ1-1; a possible D gene is TRBD1 (6 bases). This CDR3 has 17 amino acids. Germline V CDR1 and CDR2: SGDLS, YYNGEE. V shed 3 bases and J shed 1 base, with 19 bases lying between them. This chain's CDR3 is CASSASWVDRPNTEAFF. The DNA for the CDR3 is TGTGCCAGCAGCGCTTCATGGGTAGACAGGCCGAACACTGAAGCTTTCTTT.

The chain has TRBV27 and TRBJ1-5, with D possibly matching TRBD1 (5 bases). The CDR3 covers 13 residues. Between the trimmed V and J ends, which lost 4 bases and 5 bases, there was a span of 9 bases. The germline V gene has CDR1 MNHEY and CDR2 SMNVEV (reference sequence). CDR3 bases: TGTGCCAGCAGTTCAGGGAAATATCAGCCCCAGCATTTT. Protein: CASSSGKYQPQHF.

V gene TRBV5-1 combines with J gene TRBJ2-7; D gene ambiguous. Per germline, CDR1 SGHRS and CDR2 YFSETQ. Trimming pared 0 bases from V and 7 bases from J, leaving 8 bases between. This CDR3 spans 12 amino acids. This CDR3 is CASSLVAEEQYF. The DNA of the CDR3 is TGCGCCAGCAGCTTGGTGGCGGAAGAGCAGTACTTC.

With regard to this clone: The junction and the germline gene differ at one end; a read error may be behind it. The chain employs TRBV4-1 and TRBJ2-7, with D maybe TRBD1 (6 bases). The germline V gene has CDR1 MGHRA and CDR2 YSYEKL. The CDR3 is 14 amino acids. The CDR3 DNA reads TGCGCCAGCAGCCATGGTGGGGGCTCCCACGAGCAGTACTTC. It yields the protein CASSHGGGSHEQYF.

V is TRBV28 and J is TRBJ1-1, with a weak D call TRBD1 (5 bases). V lost 10 bases and J 3 bases, leaving 18 bases between the germline ends. The CDR3 is made up of 14 amino acids. Germline CDR1 and CDR2: MDHEN and SYDVKM. The CDR3, as DNA: TGTGCCACCCTAAGGGGAGGGTCCTACACTGAAGCTTTCTTT. The encoded protein is CATLRGGSYTEAFF.

The chain uses TRBV27 and TRBJ2-2; 7 nucleotides agree with TRBD2. The germline V gene has CDR1 MNHEY and CDR2 SMNVEV (reference sequence). There are 17 residues in the CDR3. The V segment lost 5 bases and the J segment 3 bases; nucleotides outside the gene matches: 12. This chain's CDR3 is CASSTRWAGAHTGELFF. The CDR3 DNA reads TGTGCCAGCAGTACTCGGTGGGCGGGAGCACACACCGGGGAGCTGTTTTTT.

The rearrangement links TRBV7-9 to TRBJ2-7; D possibly corresponds to TRBD2 (5 bases). Trimming removed 1 base from V and 3 bases from J, with 16 bases in between. The CDR3 contains 16 residues. Germline CDR1 and CDR2: SEHNR and FQNEAQ (reference sequence). The CDR3: CASSLDRGGLYYEQYF. DNA of the CDR3: TGTGCCAGCAGCTTAGATAGAGGAGGACTTTACTACGAGCAGTACTTC.

The V gene is TRBV15, the J gene TRBJ1-1, with a possible D match to TRBD1 (5 bases). V lost 9 bases and J lost 2, with 19 bases in between. The CDR3 totals 15 residues. Germline V lookup: CDR1 LNHNV, CDR2 YYDKDF (reference sequence). The CDR3 sequence is CATGFRRGINTEAFF. The CDR3 bases are TGTGCCACAGGGTTCCGACGGGGGATTAACACTGAAGCTTTCTTT. The full variable domain, completed using reference TRBV15 and TRBJ1-1, is DAMVIQNPRYQVTQFGKPVTLSCSQTLNHNVMYWYQQKSSQAPKLLFHYYDKDFNNEADTPDNFQSRRPNTSFCFLDIRSPGLGDTAMYLCATGFRRGINTEAFFGQGTRLTVV.

The chain employs TRBV5-1 and TRBJ1-2; tentatively, D is TRBD1 (6 bases). Germline V lookup: CDR1 SGHRS, CDR2 YFSETQ. CDR3 length equals 14 residues. Deletions cut 0 bases from V and 4 bases from J, with 10 bases between. The CDR3 DNA is TGCGCCAGCAGCTTGGCAGGGGACCCCTATGGCTACACCTTC. Protein sequence: CASSLAGDPYGYTF.

The chain is built from TRBV28 and TRBJ1-5; D unclear. The germline V gene has CDR1 MDHEN and CDR2 SYDVKM. V lost 4 bases to trimming and J lost 2 bases, with 15 bases between them. There are 16 residues in the CDR3. CDR3: CASSSRLTIGNQPQHF. The CDR3 coding sequence is TGTGCCAGCAGTTCTAGGCTTACGATAGGCAATCAGCCCCAGCATTTT. The full variable domain, with the rest looked up from reference TRBV28 and TRBJ1-5, is DVKVTQSSRYLVKRTGEKVFLECVQDMDHENMFWYRQDPGLGLRLIYFSYDVKMKEKGDIPEGYSVSREKKERFSLILESASTNQTSMYLCASSSRLTIGNQPQHFGDGTRLSIL.